This note documents a single T cell receptor beta chain sequence. Its specificity is not known. This CDR3 is built from 15 residues. In germline, CDR1 is ENHRY, CDR2 SYGVKD. V was clipped by 4 bases and J by 6 bases; unmatched bases: 9. The data belong to a study of shared clonotypes between healthy human individuals. Study-level background: A couple of women and a few men aged 18 to 49 served as donors. Study-level points and caveats: The sampled material consisted only of blood, and tissue repertoires are likely to differ. Clonotype sharing among donors, it was expected, would be affected by sequencing depth.

The CD4+ fraction was divided into a CD45RA+ naive subset and a CD45RA-negative memory subset. The data were produced by immunoSEQ multiplex PCR, yet TCRdb's version contains in-frame clones alone and is incomplete. The sample shows 330,000 or so clones, approximately 79% of them seen only once. The V call is TRBV10-3, the J call TRBJ2-1; 7 nucleotides match TRBD2. Sequenced material: memory CD4+ T cells sorted from blood. Subset described: CD45RA-negative fraction. This TCR was recovered from a man aged 30 to 39 in good health. The CDR3 DNA reads as TGTGCCATCAGTGTGGTAGCGGGTAAACTCAATGAGCAGTTCTTC. Translation: CAISVVAGKLNEQFF.